These 30 T cell receptor beta chains originate from one sample sequenced in a study of shared clonotypes between healthy human individuals. Sequenced by immunoSEQ multiplex PCR; TCRdb stores in-frame clones only, minus some. The profile covers a few million clones, with over 90% appearing a single time and 0.39% taken by the ten largest. The sample comprised naive CD4+ T cells from PBMCs. Subset in this sample: CD45RA+ positively selected. The receptors stem from a man aged 18 to 29 in good health. Some clones in this sample may be carry-over from other donors' samples.

As concerns this clone: The same CDR3 is also encoded by other DNA sequences in this sample. CDR3 protein: CASSPRQGRQPQHF. The CDR3 nucleotides read TGTGCCAGCAGTCCGCGACAGGGGAGGCAGCCCCAGCATTTT. The chain couples TRBV28 to TRBJ1-5; 8 bases are a match to TRBD1. Germline lookup yields CDR1 MDHEN and CDR2 SYDVKM. With V trimmed by 5 bases and J by 7 bases, 7 bases remained unmatched. The CDR3 covers 14 residues.

The rearrangement joins TRBV7-2 to TRBJ1-4; D unresolved. Germline CDR1 is SGHTA and CDR2 is FQGNSA. Trimming stripped 1 base from V and 10 bases from J, with 10 bases between. CDR3 length equals 13 residues. This CDR3 reads CASSLVAPGKLFF. The DNA of the CDR3 is TGTGCCAGCAGCTTAGTTGCCCCTGGAAAACTGTTTTTT.

This chain uses TRBV7-3 with TRBJ2-1, with D unclear. Trimming shortened V by 2 bases and J by 9 bases, and 14 bases separated the two germline ends. The CDR3 covers 14 residues. CDR1 and CDR2 (germline): SGHTA, FQGTGA. CDR3 loop: CASSLGSRGGEQFF. CDR3 sequence (DNA): TGTGCCAGCAGCTTAGGAAGCCGTGGCGGTGAGCAGTTCTTC.

The chain couples TRBV5-1 to TRBJ1-1, with TRBD1 matching 7 bases. Germline V CDR1 and CDR2: SGHRS, YFSETQ. With V trimmed by 3 bases and J by 0 bases, 5 bases remained unmatched. This CDR3 region has 15 residues. The CDR3 region is CASSWEGQLNTEAFF. The CDR3 DNA reads TGCGCCAGCAGCTGGGAGGGACAGCTGAACACTGAAGCTTTCTTT. Together with reference TRBV5-1 and TRBJ1-1, the CDR3 gives the full variable domain: KAGVTQTPRYLIKTRGQQVTLSCSPISGHRSVSWYQQTPGQGLQFLFEYFSETQRNKGNFPGRFSGRQFSNSRSEMNVSTLELGDSALYLCASSWEGQLNTEAFFGQGTRLTVV.

The count of this clone is one. This sequence joins TRBV6-1 and TRBJ2-2; TRBD1 agrees at 7 bases. The V gene end was trimmed by 4 bases and the J gene end by 6 bases; junction bases not matched to a gene: 5. CDR1 is MNHNS, CDR2 SASEGT, per germline. This CDR3 comprises 14 residues. The CDR3 sequence is CASSGNRGPGELFF. The DNA for the CDR3 is TGTGCCAGCAGTGGGAACAGGGGACCCGGGGAGCTGTTTTTT.

In nucleotides, the CDR3 is TGTGCCAGCAGTGGCCCAGGGGGCCCCCCTGAAGCTTTCTTT. Translating it yields CASSGPGGPPEAFF. J is TRBJ1-1 and V is TRBV2, with TRBD1 matching over 8 bases. Germline V gene lookup returns CDR1 SNHLY and CDR2 FYNNEI. The ends lost 4 bases at V and 6 bases at J; junction bases unmatched: 7. This CDR3 spans 14 amino acids. The variable domain in full, with the rest retrieved from reference TRBV2 and TRBJ1-1, is EPEVTQTPSHQVTQMGQEVILRCVPISNHLYFYWYRQILGQKVEFLVSFYNNEISEKSEIFDDQFSVERPDGSNFTLKIRSTKLEDSAMYFCASSGPGGPPEAFFGQGTRLTVV.

This clone came up once. This chain links TRBV9 with TRBJ2-1; 8 nucleotides match TRBD2. The CDR3 sequence is 16 residues long. The germline CDR1 and CDR2 sequences are SGDLS and YYNGEE. V lost 4 bases and J lost 3; bases outside the gene matches: 9. In nucleotides, the CDR3 is TGTGCCAGCAGCCAAAGCGGGAGAGAGTTCTACAATGAGCAGTTCTTC. Encoded protein: CASSQSGREFYNEQFF. Full variable domain (missing parts from reference TRBV9 and TRBJ2-1): DSGVTQTPKHLITATGQRVTLRCSPRSGDLSVYWYQQSLDQGLQFLIQYYNGEERAKGNILERFSAQQFPDLHSELNLSSLELGDSALYFCASSQSGREFYNEQFFGPGTRLTVL.

The rearrangement uses TRBV19 and TRBJ1-4; TRBD1 might be the D (6 bases). The CDR3 sequence is 15 residues long. Trimming cost V 6 bases and J 5 bases, with 16 bases left between them. CDR1 is LNHDA and CDR2 is SQIVND in the germline V gene (reference sequence). The CDR3 nucleotides are TGTGCCAGTAGGGCGGGACAAGGTTTCAATGAAAAACTGTTTTTT. It codes for CASRAGQGFNEKLFF.

This clone was detected only once. The V gene is TRBV5-4, the J gene TRBJ2-5; TRBD2 agrees at 9 bases. The germline V gene has CDR1 SGHNT and CDR2 YYREEE (reference sequence). The CDR3 has 14 residues. V was pared by 2 bases and J by 3 bases, with 2 bases of the junction left unmatched. This chain's CDR3 is CASSFLAGEETQYF. CDR3 bases: TGTGCCAGCAGCTTCTTAGCGGGAGAAGAGACCCAGTACTTC.

The chain couples TRBV18 to TRBJ2-5, with D unresolved. V shed 3 bases and J shed 7 bases, with 9 bases lying between them. The germline CDR1 and CDR2 sequences are KGHSH and LQKENI. The CDR3 extends over 12 amino acids. The CDR3 here is CASSPPVGTQYF. CDR3 in DNA: TGTGCCAGCTCACCCCCGGTAGGGACCCAGTACTTC.

V and J are TRBV19 and TRBJ1-2, with D possibly TRBD1 on 5 matching bases. The length of the CDR3 is 13 residues. Germline CDR1 is LNHDA and CDR2 is SQIVND (reference sequence). V was trimmed by 3 bases and J by 8 bases, leaving 13 bases between them. The CDR3 here is CASSMGRERGYTF. In DNA, the CDR3 is TGTGCCAGTAGTATGGGCAGGGAAAGAGGCTACACCTTC.

In regard to this clone: Within the sample, other DNA sequences also encode this same CDR3. The V call is TRBV6-1, the J call TRBJ2-3; D remains unclear. The CDR3 covers 15 residues. Germline V gene sequence: CDR1 MNHNS, CDR2 SASEGT. Trimming took 2 bases from V and 0 from J, leaving 9 bases between them. CDR3 coding DNA: TGTGCCAGCAGTGAACGAGCTCTTAGCACAGATACGCAGTATTTT. This translates into CASSERALSTDTQYF.

For the CDR3, the DNA is TGTGCCAGCAGCTTCCCCACGGGGCCAGATACGCAGTATTTT. Encoded protein: CASSFPTGPDTQYF. The chain links TRBV7-3 to TRBJ2-3; D is tentatively TRBD1 or TRBD2 (5 bases each). CDR3 length equals 14 residues. CDR1 and CDR2 from the germline V gene are SGHTA and FQGTGA. With 3 bases removed from V and 4 bases from J, the gap between germline ends came to 11 bases.

The rearrangement joins TRBV27 to TRBJ2-7; 7 bases agree with TRBD1. J gave up 5 bases and V 6 bases, and 16 bases lay outside the gene matches. This CDR3 has 16 residues. Germline-derived CDR1 and CDR2 are MNHEY and SMNVEV (reference sequence). This chain's CDR3 is CASRPARAGGFNEQYF. The CDR3, as DNA: TGTGCCAGCAGGCCTGCTCGGGCAGGGGGATTCAACGAGCAGTACTTC.

On this clone: The junction differs from germline at one of its ends, possibly a read error. Different DNA sequences within this sample yield the same CDR3. J is TRBJ1-2 and V is TRBV7-9; D is unclear. This CDR3 has 13 amino acids. Germline CDR1 SEHNR, CDR2 FQNEAQ (reference sequence). CDR3 residues: CASSRTENYGYTF. The CDR3 coding sequence is TGTGCCAGCAGCCGGACCGAGAACTATGGTTACACCTTC.

The chain uses TRBV21-1 and TRBJ1-4. TRBV21-1 is recorded as a pseudogene. The CDR3 extends over 12 amino acids. The CDR3 DNA sequence: TGTGCCAGACTCCCGGGGGGTGAAAAACTGTTTTTT. The encoded protein is CARLPGGEKLFF.

The V and J genes are TRBV5-4 and TRBJ2-7; tentative D call: TRBD2 (6 bases). V lost 2 bases and J lost 1, with 10 bases in between. The CDR3 spans 14 residues. Germline assignment: CDR1 SGHNT and CDR2 YYREEE (reference sequence). CDR3 sequence: CASSFFGGSYEQYF. DNA of the CDR3: TGTGCCAGCAGCTTTTTCGGGGGTTCCTACGAGCAGTACTTC. The complete variable domain, with remaining parts taken from reference TRBV5-4 and TRBJ2-7, reads ETGVTQSPTHLIKTRGQQVTLRCSSQSGHNTVSWYQQALGQGPQFIFQYYREEENGRGNFPPRFSGLQFPNYSSELNVNALELDDSALYLCASSFFGGSYEQYFGPGTRLTVT.

The chain employs TRBV6-5 and TRBJ1-5; 9 nucleotides line up with TRBD1. Trimming at V came to 10 bases and at J to 2 bases, leaving 6 bases not matched to a gene. Germline-derived CDR1 and CDR2 are MNHEY and SVGAGI. The CDR3 totals 14 residues. As DNA, the CDR3 is TGTGCCACCCGGACAGGGGCGGGCAATCAGCCCCAGCATTTT. As protein: CATRTGAGNQPQHF.

The chain carries TRBV18 and TRBJ2-3; TRBD2 aligns across 9 bases. After removal of 3 bases from V and 10 bases from J, the junction contained 17 bases not matched to a gene. The CDR3 is 17 amino acids. From germline, CDR1 is KGHSH and CDR2 LQKENI. In DNA form, the CDR3 reads TGTGCCAGCTCACCCCGGGGACTTATAGCGGGAGAGGGGGCGCAGTATTTT. It translates to CASSPRGLIAGEGAQYF.

The rearrangement links TRBV18 to TRBJ2-3; 8 bases are shared with TRBD2. V dropped 0 bases and J dropped 8; count of bases not matched to a gene: 13. The CDR3 loop spans 17 amino acids. Germline CDR1 reads KGHSH; CDR2 reads LQKENI. This CDR3 is CASSPPGGLAVPGTQYF. In DNA form, the CDR3 reads TGTGCCAGCTCACCACCGGGTGGACTAGCCGTACCGGGTACGCAGTATTTT.

The genes are TRBV18 and TRBJ2-1; D unclear. CDR1 and CDR2 (germline): KGHSH, LQKENI. V lost 5 bases to trimming and J lost 4 bases, with 15 bases between them. CDR3 length equals 15 residues. CDR3 protein: CASSRSRTDYNEQFF. For the CDR3, the DNA is TGTGCCAGCTCAAGGTCGCGGACGGATTACAATGAGCAGTTCTTC.

This clone was seen just once. The J gene is TRBJ1-1, the V gene TRBV6-1; D is possibly TRBD1 (5 bases). This CDR3 is built from 15 residues. Germline CDR1 MNHNS, CDR2 SASEGT. V lost 4 bases, J lost 0 bases, and 12 bases lay in between. CDR3 loop: CASSVRGGVNTEAFF. The CDR3 DNA reads as TGTGCCAGCAGTGTAAGAGGAGGGGTGAACACTGAAGCTTTCTTT.

V is TRBV5-1 and J is TRBJ2-3; possible D gene TRBD2, 5 bases. CDR3 length: 12 amino acids. The germline V gene encodes CDR1 SGHRS and CDR2 YFSETQ. V was clipped by 2 bases and J by 6 bases, with 7 bases between them. CDR3 nucleotides: TGCGCCAGCAGCTTACAGCGGGATACGCAGTATTTT. Translated, it gives CASSLQRDTQYF.

The chain carries TRBV19 and TRBJ2-1; 7 positions match TRBD1. CDR3 size: 17 residues. V was pared by 6 bases and J by 7 bases, with 18 bases of the junction left unmatched. Germline V gene lookup returns CDR1 LNHDA and CDR2 SQIVND (reference sequence). The CDR3, as DNA: TGTGCCAGTAGCTCTCCCGTCCGACAGGGCGAAAGGAATGAGCAGTTCTTC. Protein product: CASSSPVRQGERNEQFF.

In regard to this clone: Other DNA variants within this sample encode the same CDR3. The chain recombines TRBV5-1 with TRBJ1-4; TRBD1 might be the D (6 bases). There are 15 residues in the CDR3. The V gene's germline CDR1 is SGHRS and CDR2 YFSETQ. V lost 0 bases, J lost 8 bases, and 14 bases lay in between. CDR3 DNA: TGCGCCAGCAGCTTGGAAGGGACATCAAACGAAAAACTGTTTTTT. This codes for CASSLEGTSNEKLFF.

This clone showed up just a few times. The rearrangement uses TRBV5-4 and TRBJ1-2; TRBD1 matches at 8 bases. The V segment lost 2 bases and the J segment 1 base; nucleotides outside the gene matches: 10. Germline CDR1 and CDR2: SGHNT and YYREEE (reference sequence). The CDR3 has 17 residues. CDR3 region: CASSFPGQANVNYGYTF. CDR3 sequence (DNA): TGTGCCAGCAGCTTCCCGGGACAGGCGAATGTTAACTATGGCTACACCTTC.

CDR3 nucleotides: TGTGCCAGCTCACCATTTGTTGGGACCTTAGGAGGAAACACCATATATTTT. Residues: CASSPFVGTLGGNTIYF. The gene calls are TRBV18 and TRBJ1-3, with D perhaps matching TRBD1 (5 bases). The CDR3 is made up of 17 amino acids. V lost 2 bases, J lost 4 bases, and 18 bases lay in between. Germline V gene data show CDR1 as KGHSH and CDR2 as LQKENI.

This chain connects TRBV11-1 to TRBJ1-1; D remains ambiguous. The germline V gene has CDR1 SGHAT and CDR2 FQDESV (reference sequence). V was pared by 5 bases and J by 2 bases, with 18 bases between. The CDR3 runs 16 residues. CDR3 coding DNA: TGTGCCAGCAGCGCATTAGGCGGGCCACTAAACACTGAAGCTTTCTTT. Its translation: CASSALGGPLNTEAFF.

Of note for this clone: Other nucleotide sequences from this sample produce the same CDR3. V usage is TRBV9 and J usage is TRBJ1-4; D might be TRBD1 (5 bases). Germline CDR1 reads SGDLS; CDR2 reads YYNGEE. The CDR3 runs 14 residues. With 3 bases removed from V and 3 bases from J, the gap between germline ends came to 9 bases. The CDR3 sequence: CASSAGTANEKLFF. In nucleotides, the CDR3 is TGTGCCAGCAGCGCCGGGACGGCTAATGAAAAACTGTTTTTT.

The J gene is TRBJ2-7, the V gene TRBV28, with D possibly being TRBD1 or TRBD2 (5 bases each). V lost 3 bases and J 5 bases, leaving 8 bases between the germline ends. The CDR3 covers 12 residues. In germline, CDR1 is MDHEN, CDR2 SYDVKM. In DNA, the CDR3 is TGTGCCAGCAGTTTTCAGGGAGACGAGCAGTACTTC. Protein: CASSFQGDEQYF.